What follows describes a single TCR beta chain. This clonotype has just a few counts. The target of this receptor is not known. No much larger clonotype is one base removed from it; base qualities were not supplied. Trimming removed 3 bases from V and 6 bases from J, leaving 11 bases between the germline ends. The CDR3 runs 14 amino acids, cysteine and phenylalanine included. Kept here is only the CDR3 DNA, which spans 42 bases and is read in frame from base 1. Per the germline V gene (reference sequence), LNHNV is the CDR1 and YYDKDF is the CDR2. These data come from a study of early T cells in non-severe SARS-CoV-2 infection (dated by TCRdb to the early 2020s). For the wider study: Because TCR sequencing was done on bulk RNA from unsorted whole blood, the alpha and beta chains could not be paired.

Results the study describes overall, beyond this receptor: VDJdb matching was skewed toward anti-spike CD8 responses, so virus-specific expansions were likely underestimated and private and CD4 specificities were missed.

Preparation of the library involved 5' RACE. Sequencer: NextSeq 500. Unique molecular identifiers were attached to individual cDNA molecules in the TCR library protocol so that sequencing error and PCR bias could be corrected. Sequencing covered both TCR alpha and beta chains, and within each sample the abundances of alpha and beta sequences were tightly co-correlated. The original pipeline was this. V gene, J gene and CDR3 annotation of TCR sequences was performed with Decombinator V4. Expanded TCRs were defined as changing significantly between any two time points under a Poisson model with p below 0.0001. Abundances of TCRs were expressed as counts per million after normalisation to the total number of TCRs sequenced in each sample. MAIT TCRs were defined by TRAV1-2 paired with TRAJ12, TRAJ20 or TRAJ33, and iNKT TCRs by TRAV10 paired with TRAJ18. VDJdb, accessed 1 November 2021, was searched for CMV, EBV and SARS-CoV-2 annotated TCRs, with TCRs annotated for multiple antigens excluded. TCRdb applied fastp at Q25 and MiXCR to the public reads, then kept only in-frame beta chains. Rows matching on CDR3 protein sequence are summarized as one entry with the most common DNA and genes. TCRdb's processing, not the study's, gives the V and J calls here. In all, the sample holds some 87,000 distinct CDR3 sequences, and around 13% of those were seen once. The ten largest clonotypes hold 0.95% to 1.3% of the sample.

A case-control design nested within a healthcare worker cohort in London, UK, was used, with weekly nasopharyngeal swab PCR tests and blood sampling performed. Between 23 and 31 March 2020, the week of the UK lockdown, healthcare workers were enrolled and then followed up weekly for as long as 16 weeks. This receptor chain uses TRBV15 and TRBJ2-2; a confident D gene designation cannot be given. The source is an adult who was a healthcare worker with PCR-confirmed SARS-CoV-2 infection or an uninfected control (not recorded which). The source material was whole blood. CDR3 protein: CATSSPSGPGELFF. The nucleotide sequence is TGTGCCACCAGCAGCCCCAGTGGGCCCGGGGAGCTGTTTTTT.